This T cell receptor beta chain was identified during a study of post-analysis software for immune sequencing data (dated by TCRdb to between 2014 and 2016). With regard to the full study: Relapsing-remitting, secondary progressive and progressive-relapsing multiple sclerosis were recorded as disease courses, and subtype annotation was lacking for some patients. The patient repertoires were compared against approximately ten previously published healthy control repertoires obtained from donors aged 6 to 25 years. A subset of samples was prepared in parallel using single-end sample barcoding, then pooled and co-amplified after Illumina adapter ligation.

The library came from PCR. These reads were obtained on an Illumina HiSeq 2500. Unique molecular identifiers were incorporated into TCR beta cDNA libraries to reduce PCR and sequencing biases. Approximately 500,000 cDNA molecules were obtained per 1 to 10 million input T cells, so each molecule approximated one T cell. Patient libraries were prepared and sequenced with the same protocol used for the earlier healthy control dataset. Within a given batch, samples were prepared together, multiplexed and sequenced on the same HiSeq lane. As for the authors' bioinformatics: MIGEC was used to process the raw barcoded reads, and molecular identifier groups with only a single read were discarded before consensus assembly and CDR3 extraction. VDJtools was used for post-analysis of the clonotype tables, and diversity was normalized by down-sampling every dataset to the size of the smallest sample. Repertoire overlap clustering matched CDR3 amino acid but not nucleotide sequences to correct batch-related cross-sample contamination. In-frame beta chains were kept once TCRdb had trimmed the public reads at Q25 with fastp and called clones with MiXCR. Rows are unified per CDR3 protein, each entry keeping the most common DNA and genes. The V and J calls and clone size are TCRdb's, not the authors'. The sample contains about 570,000 distinct CDR3 sequences, around 36% of them found a single time. Approximately 6% of the sample comes from the top ten.

This clonotype was counted between two and nine times. Its antigen is still unknown. The sample holds no much larger clone one base away, and base qualities are not on file. Here is what the overall study found, with its caveats: When samples were clustered directly using the F measure, samples prepared in the same batch co-clustered strongly, which prompted a batch-effect correction. The multiple sclerosis patient group was slightly younger than the control group. Four to six TRBV segments, including TRBV5-6, TRBV5-1 and TRBV20-1, were significantly more frequent in patients than controls. Compared with controls, multiple sclerosis patients had significantly lower normalized Chao1 diversity, a finding suggesting substantial peripheral T-cell clonal expansion.

To demonstrate the VDJtools post-analysis software, TCR beta repertoires were profiled from the peripheral blood of about 13 young patients with multiple sclerosis. Multiple sclerosis patients were children and adolescents aged 6 to 15 years. The CDR3 holds 15 amino acids from the cysteine to the phenylalanine. The retained sequence is limited to the CDR3, 45 bases, with the frame set at the first base. The germline V gene (reference sequence) yields SEHNR for CDR1 and FQNEAQ for CDR2. V is pruned by 5 bases and J by 3 bases, leaving 6 bases of the junction without a gene match. The V and J genes are TRBV7-9 and TRBJ2-5, with TRBD2 identical over 10 junction bases. The source material was blood. The sequence was obtained from a girl younger than 18 with multiple sclerosis. Here the CDR3 is given as CASSAGLAIKETQYF. The DNA reads as follows: TGTGCCAGCAGCGCGGGACTAGCGATAAAAGAGACCCAGTACTTC.